Listed here are 15 T cell receptor beta chains from one sample, sequenced in a study of control samples from healthy donors and cancer patients. Clones were sequenced by immunoSEQ multiplex PCR, and TCRdb holds only the in-frame ones, with some missing. The sample includes 85,000 to 100,000 clones, more than 85% seen only once; the top ten take approximately 8%. Sequencing input: blood. The receptor set was obtained from a man between 18 and 35 years old in good health.

This clone was seen only once. The chain combines TRBV7-6 with TRBJ1-4; tentative D call: TRBD1 (5 bases). Deletions cut 8 bases from V and 1 base from J, with 14 bases between. CDR1 is SGHVS, CDR2 FNYEAQ, per germline. CDR3 length: 15 residues. CDR3 nucleotides: TGTGCCAGCGGCAGGGTTAGTCGAACTAATGAAAAACTGTTTTTT. This translates into CASGRVSRTNEKLFF.

DNA of the CDR3: TGTGCCAGCAGCTTAGAGAGACTACCGAGCGGGGAGCTGTTTTTT. Translation gives CASSLERLPSGELFF. This sequence joins TRBV7-9 and TRBJ2-2; TRBD2 might be the D (5 bases). Trimming removed 1 base from V and 7 bases from J, with 13 bases in between. The V gene's germline CDR1 is SEHNR and CDR2 FQNEAQ (reference sequence). The CDR3 extends over 15 amino acids.

The chain uses TRBV4-2 and TRBJ1-5; D gene unclear. CDR1 and CDR2 from the germline V gene are LGHNA and YNFKEQ. The CDR3 consists of 16 residues. V lost 0 bases and J lost 1, with 10 bases in between. The CDR3 loop reads CASSQEGKASNQPQHF. In DNA, the CDR3 is TGTGCCAGCAGCCAAGAGGGGAAGGCCAGCAATCAGCCCCAGCATTTT.

The V gene is TRBV5-4, the J gene TRBJ2-5; maybe TRBD1 (6 bases). Germline lookup yields CDR1 SGHNT and CDR2 YYREEE (reference sequence). CDR3 size: 13 residues. V lost 3 bases and J lost 4, with 10 bases in between. CDR3 in DNA: TGTGCCAGCAGCTCTGGACAGTTAGAGACCCAGTACTTC. Its translation: CASSSGQLETQYF.

V usage is TRBV9 and J usage is TRBJ2-7; weak D call: TRBD2 (5 bases). This CDR3 spans 15 amino acids. Deletions cut 2 bases from V and 3 bases from J, with 15 bases between. CDR1 and CDR2 (germline): SGDLS, YYNGEE. This CDR3 is CASSVGRASGYEQYF. The CDR3 coding sequence is TGTGCCAGCAGCGTGGGGAGAGCTTCAGGCTACGAGCAGTACTTC. Full variable domain (rest looked up from reference TRBV9 and TRBJ2-7): DSGVTQTPKHLITATGQRVTLRCSPRSGDLSVYWYQQSLDQGLQFLIQYYNGEERAKGNILERFSAQQFPDLHSELNLSSLELGDSALYFCASSVGRASGYEQYFGPGTRLTVT.

The chain carries TRBV11-2 and TRBJ2-1; D gene uncertain. Trimming took off 1 base at V and 3 bases at J, with 7 bases between the two ends. The CDR3 is 14 residues long. Germline CDR1 is SGHAT and CDR2 is FQNNGV. The CDR3: CASSLGSNYNEQFF. CDR3 in DNA: TGTGCCAGCAGCTTAGGGAGTAACTACAATGAGCAGTTCTTC.

The gene calls are TRBV5-4 and TRBJ1-2; D unclear. The CDR3 extends over 14 amino acids. The V gene lost 2 bases and the J gene lost 6 bases, with 14 bases spanning the gap. Germline V CDR1 and CDR2: SGHNT, YYREEE (reference sequence). CDR3 coding DNA: TGTGCCAGCAGCTTTCCGGACCGGGAAAATGGCTACACCTTC. Translated, it gives CASSFPDRENGYTF.

V is TRBV6-5 and J is TRBJ2-2; D may be TRBD2 (5 bases). Germline values: CDR1 MNHEY, CDR2 SVGAGI. CDR3 length: 15 residues. Deletions cut 10 bases from V and 2 bases from J, with 17 bases between. This CDR3 reads CATPSRGINTGELFF. The CDR3, as DNA: TGTGCCACCCCCAGTCGAGGGATAAACACCGGGGAGCTGTTTTTT.

The chain recombines TRBV28 with TRBJ2-7; 7 bases are a match to TRBD1. Germline assignment: CDR1 MDHEN and CDR2 SYDVKM. The trim removed 5 bases at V and 3 bases at J, leaving 7 bases unmatched. The CDR3 runs 14 residues. This CDR3 is CASSPGQVIYEQYF. The CDR3 DNA reads TGTGCCAGCAGTCCCGGACAGGTTATCTACGAGCAGTACTTC.

J is TRBJ1-5 and V is TRBV4-1, with TRBD1 as a possible D gene (6 bases). Germline V gives CDR1 MGHRA, CDR2 YSYEKL. This CDR3 has 14 residues. Between the trimmed V and J ends, which lost 4 bases and 2 bases, there was a span of 9 bases. CDR3 DNA: TGCGCCAGCAGCCCCTACAGGGGCAATCAGCCCCAGCATTTT. Its protein is CASSPYRGNQPQHF.

The rearrangement links TRBV27 to TRBJ1-3, with 8 bases aligning to TRBD1. The CDR3 has 15 amino acids. V lost 3 bases, J lost 4 bases, and 5 bases stayed unmatched. The germline CDR1 and CDR2 sequences are MNHEY and SMNVEV (reference sequence). The CDR3 is CASSLARGRGNTIYF. The CDR3 DNA follows: TGTGCCAGCAGTTTGGCCAGGGGGCGAGGAAACACCATATATTTT.

The chain joins TRBV25-1 to TRBJ1-2; D is uncertain. Germline V gene lookup returns CDR1 MGHDK and CDR2 SYGVNS. V gave up 5 bases and J gave up 4 bases, with 11 bases separating them. There are 13 residues in the CDR3. The CDR3 reads CASSKDVFYGYTF. The CDR3 nucleotides read TGTGCCAGCAGTAAAGACGTCTTCTATGGCTACACCTTC.

V gene TRBV4-1 combines with J gene TRBJ1-4; 12 bases agree with TRBD1. CDR3 size: 15 residues. The V segment lost 4 bases and the J segment 14 bases; nucleotides outside the gene matches: 11. Germline CDR1 reads MGHRA; CDR2 reads YSYEKL. CDR3 amino acids: CASSPGTGGPHGLFF. CDR3 nucleotides: TGCGCCAGCAGCCCTGGGACAGGGGGCCCCCATGGGCTGTTTTTT.

The rearrangement joins TRBV5-1 to TRBJ1-4, with a possible D match to TRBD1 (5 bases). The CDR3 runs 16 residues. Germline V gene sequence: CDR1 SGHRS, CDR2 YFSETQ. V dropped 0 bases and J dropped 7 bases, with 16 bases sitting between them. CDR3 coding DNA: TGCGCCAGCAGCTTGGCTCTTCAGGGAGTAGGTGAAAAACTGTTTTTT. Amino acids: CASSLALQGVGEKLFF.

The V and J genes are TRBV5-1 and TRBJ2-2, with D possibly TRBD2 on 6 matching bases. Germline V gives CDR1 SGHRS, CDR2 YFSETQ. This CDR3 has 15 amino acids. V lost 4 bases, J lost 4 bases, and 14 bases lay in between. The CDR3 loop reads CASSTRGGSTGELFF. The CDR3 bases are TGCGCCAGCAGCACCCGTGGGGGGAGCACCGGGGAGCTGTTTTTT.